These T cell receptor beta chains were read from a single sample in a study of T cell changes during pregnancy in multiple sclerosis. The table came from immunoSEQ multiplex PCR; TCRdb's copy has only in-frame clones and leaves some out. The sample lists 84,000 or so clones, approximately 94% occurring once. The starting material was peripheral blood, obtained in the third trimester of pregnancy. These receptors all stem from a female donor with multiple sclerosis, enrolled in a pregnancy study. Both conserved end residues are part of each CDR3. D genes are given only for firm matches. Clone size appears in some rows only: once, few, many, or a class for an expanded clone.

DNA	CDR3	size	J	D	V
TGTGCCAGCAGCGTCACCGCCCGTGCGGGGGGCGGGGAGCTGTTTTTT	CASSVTARAGGGELFF	NA	TRBJ2-2	TRBD2	TRBV9
TGTGCCAGCAGCCACGAACAGGGGGCACGCCCCCAGCATTTT	CASSHEQGARPQHF	NA	TRBJ1-5	TRBD1	TRBV6-5
TGCGCCAGCAGCCCCGCTCGGGCGGGGGGTTCCTACGAGCAGTACTTC	CASSPARAGGSYEQYF	NA	TRBJ2-7	TRBD2	TRBV4-1
TGTGCCAGCAGCTCGGAGGGGCGGGGTGAAAAACTGTTTTTT	CASSSEGRGEKLFF	NA	TRBJ1-4	NA	TRBV7-9
TGTGCCACCACCCAGGGAAGGGTTGGCAATCAGCCCCAGCATTTT	CATTQGRVGNQPQHF	NA	TRBJ1-5	NA	TRBV5-8
TGTGCCAGCAGTTCGGACAGGGGTGGCAATCAGCCCCAGCATTTT	CASSSDRGGNQPQHF	once	TRBJ1-5	TRBD1	TRBV27
TGTGCCAGCAGCCCCAGCGGGGGTTCGAGCGGGGAGCTGTTTTTT	CASSPSGGSSGELFF	NA	TRBJ2-2	TRBD2	TRBV9
TGTGCCATTCAACAGGGGCCCTATAATTCACCCCTCCACTTT	CAIQQGPYNSPLHF	NA	TRBJ1-6	TRBD1	TRBV10-3
TGTGCCAGCAAGAGGGGCACAGATACGCAGTATTTT	CASKRGTDTQYF	few	TRBJ2-3	NA	TRBV6-5
TGTGCCAGCAGTAAGGACTACTATAATTCACCCCTCCACTTT	CASSKDYYNSPLHF	NA	TRBJ1-6	NA	TRBV2
TGTGCCAGCAGTCCACAGACAGGGGGTAATGGCTACACCTTC	CASSPQTGGNGYTF	NA	TRBJ1-2	TRBD1	TRBV6-1
TGTGCCAGCAGCGCGTCGACACTAGCAAATACGCAGTATTTT	CASSASTLANTQYF	NA	TRBJ2-3	NA	TRBV7-3
TGTGCCATCGGAGTAGCGGGGGCTCTAAGCTCCTACAATGAGCAGTTCTTC	CAIGVAGALSSYNEQFF	NA	TRBJ2-1	TRBD2	TRBV10-3
TGTGCCAGTAGAGCCTCGTCCTTCTTGAACACTGAAGCTTTCTTT	CASRASSFLNTEAFF	once	TRBJ1-1	NA	TRBV19
TGCGCCAGCAGATATAGCGGGGGGGGACAAGAGACCCAGTACTTC	CASRYSGGGQETQYF	NA	TRBJ2-5	TRBD2	TRBV10-2
TGTGCCAGCAGCTTTGTTAAGGGGAATTTATACGGAAACACCATATATTTT	CASSFVKGNLYGNTIYF	NA	TRBJ1-3	NA	TRBV5-6
TGTGCCAGCGGAGGGTATGCGAACTATGGCTACACCTTC	CASGGYANYGYTF	NA	TRBJ1-2	NA	TRBV11-2
TGTGCCAGCAGTGACAACAGGGCTGGAAACACCATATATTTT	CASSDNRAGNTIYF	NA	TRBJ1-3	NA	TRBV2
TGTGCCTGGAGCTTCGCAGGGGGCGAGGGTGAGACCCAGTACTTC	CAWSFAGGEGETQYF	NA	TRBJ2-5	TRBD1	TRBV30
TGTGCCAGCAGTTACGGCCAGGTCAATCAGCCCCAGCATTTT	CASSYGQVNQPQHF	once	TRBJ1-5	NA	TRBV6-6
TGTGCCAGCGTGCGGCAGGAGGGCTACTATGGCTACACCTTC	CASVRQEGYYGYTF	NA	TRBJ1-2	NA	TRBV6-1
TGTGCCTCCAGGGGGAGACGATCAGATACGCAGTATTTT	CASRGRRSDTQYF	NA	TRBJ2-3	TRBD1	TRBV10-3
TGTGCCAGCAGACCCCAGCGGGACAGGGTCGACTACACCTTC	CASRPQRDRVDYTF	few	TRBJ1-2	TRBD1	TRBV2
TGTGCCAGCAGCCTACTAGCGGGGGGGCCCGGGGAGACCCAGTACTTC	CASSLLAGGPGETQYF	NA	TRBJ2-5	TRBD2	TRBV7-8
TGCACCAGCACCCCCGTCGAGGGAAGCAATCAGCCCCAGCATTTT	CTSTPVEGSNQPQHF	NA	TRBJ1-5	NA	TRBV1
TGTGCCAGCAGTGAACGGGGGGGACCTACTGAAGCTTTCTTT	CASSERGGPTEAFF	once	TRBJ1-1	NA	TRBV6-1
TGTGCCAGCAGCTTGTATCGGGGGGGCTCCGGGGAGCTGTTTTTT	CASSLYRGGSGELFF	NA	TRBJ2-2	TRBD2	TRBV5-4
TGTGCCATCAGCATACTAGCGGGGGCGAACAATGAGCAGTTCTTC	CAISILAGANNEQFF	NA	TRBJ2-1	TRBD2	TRBV10-3
TGTGCCAGTAGGGGACAGGGTAACACCGGGGAGCTGTTTTTT	CASRGQGNTGELFF	NA	TRBJ2-2	TRBD1	TRBV19
TGTGCCAGCAGTTACGTGACAGGGAGTGGCTACACCTTC	CASSYVTGSGYTF	NA	TRBJ1-2	TRBD1	TRBV6-5
TGTGCCAGCAGTTATCAGGGGATGGGGACCCAGTACTTC	CASSYQGMGTQYF	NA	TRBJ2-5	NA	TRBV6-5
TGCGCCAGCAGCTTGCTAGGTCCGGACAATGAGCAGTTCTTC	CASSLLGPDNEQFF	NA	TRBJ2-1	NA	TRBV5-1
TGTGCCAGCAGCTTGGCAGGGGGCGACTCCTACGAGCAGTACTTC	CASSLAGGDSYEQYF	once	TRBJ2-7	TRBD1	TRBV7-6
TGTGCCAGCAGCTTAGCGACTAGCGGGGGTAATGAGCAGTTCTTC	CASSLATSGGNEQFF	NA	TRBJ2-1	TRBD2	TRBV7-6
TGTGCCCGGTCCCCAGGGGGATGTGGCTACACCTTC	CARSPGGCGYTF	NA	TRBJ1-2	TRBD1	TRBV30
TGCGCCAGCAGCCAGGAGGGGACCTACGAGCAGTACTTC	CASSQEGTYEQYF	once	TRBJ2-7	NA	TRBV4-1
TGTGCCAGCAGCCAAGATGAAGAGCGGAGCTACGAGCAGTACTTC	CASSQDEERSYEQYF	NA	TRBJ2-7	NA	TRBV4-2
TGTGCCAGCAGTCAGAACACAGATACGCAGTATTTT	CASSQNTDTQYF	NA	TRBJ2-3	NA	TRBV27
TGTGCCAGCAGCCCCCGACTAGCGGGGGGCACAGATACGCAGTATTTT	CASSPRLAGGTDTQYF	NA	TRBJ2-3	TRBD2	TRBV7-9
TGTGCCAGCAGCCTCGGGTGGGACAGAACCTACAATGAGCAGTTCTTC	CASSLGWDRTYNEQFF	NA	TRBJ2-1	TRBD1	TRBV7-9
TGTGCCAGCAGCTTAGAGCCCCTCCCCGCAGGGGGTAGAGAAAAACTGTTTTTT	CASSLEPLPAGGREKLFF	NA	TRBJ1-4	TRBD1	TRBV7-9
TGTGCCAGCAGCTTGGGCCCCGGGGAGCAAGAGACCCAGTACTTC	CASSLGPGEQETQYF	NA	TRBJ2-5	NA	TRBV13
TGTGCCACCAGCAGAGGGACTAGCGATGAGCAGTTCTTC	CATSRGTSDEQFF	NA	TRBJ2-1	TRBD2	TRBV15
TGCGCCAGCAGCCAGGACGACAGGGTTGAGGACACCGGGGAGCTGTTTTTT	CASSQDDRVEDTGELFF	NA	TRBJ2-2	TRBD1	TRBV4-1
TGTGCCAGCAGCTTGGGGCAGGGTGATTCACCCCTCCACTTT	CASSLGQGDSPLHF	NA	TRBJ1-6	NA	TRBV5-4
TGTGCCAGCAGCGAGACCGGGACAGGGGGCGATTTAAACACCTTC	CASSETGTGGDLNTF	NA	TRBJ1-2	TRBD1	TRBV13
TGTGCCAGCAGCCCGGGGACAGGGCGGCAGTACTTC	CASSPGTGRQYF	NA	TRBJ2-7	TRBD1	TRBV5-6
TGTGCCAGCAGCTTACTAGCGGGGAGCTCCTACAATGAGCAGTTCTTC	CASSLLAGSSYNEQFF	NA	TRBJ2-1	TRBD2	TRBV11-2
TGCGCCAGCAGCCGAGGGGGCGCGGGCACTGAAGCTTTCTTT	CASSRGGAGTEAFF	NA	TRBJ1-1	TRBD1	TRBV5-1
TGTGCCAGTAGGAAAAACGGGAACAACGAGCAGTACTTC	CASRKNGNNEQYF	NA	TRBJ2-7	NA	TRBV19
TGTGCCAGCAGCTTGGATGGTGCGGGGGGGCCGGAGGAGACCCAGTACTTC	CASSLDGAGGPEETQYF	NA	TRBJ2-5	TRBD2	TRBV5-5
TGTGCCAGCACCCCTTCCAGCCCGGGCAGGGCTTCCCTTTTAAATGAAAAACTGTTTTTT	CASTPSSPGRASLLNEKLFF	NA	TRBJ1-4	NA	TRBV27
TGCGCCAGCCGTAGTCCTGGGGGGGCTGAGCAGTACTTC	CASRSPGGAEQYF	once	TRBJ2-7	NA	TRBV10-2
TGTGCCAGCAGCGTAGGAAGACAGGTCCTTGGTGAGCAGTACTTC	CASSVGRQVLGEQYF	NA	TRBJ2-7	NA	TRBV9
TGTGCCACCAGCTGGGACAGGGGGGGCAATCAGCCCCAGCATTTT	CATSWDRGGNQPQHF	NA	TRBJ1-5	TRBD1	TRBV15
TGTGCCAGCAGCCGATGGACAGGCCCCTCCGGGAACACTGAAGCTTTCTTT	CASSRWTGPSGNTEAFF	NA	TRBJ1-1	TRBD1	TRBV11-2
TGTGCCAGCAGCTTAGGAGGACCCCCGACGGGTCAGGGGAAGCAGTACTTC	CASSLGGPPTGQGKQYF	few	TRBJ2-7	NA	TRBV7-8